This TCR beta chain is drawn from a study of blood T cell repertoires in COVID-19. In the study overall: Sites in the United States, Italy and Spain provided acute and convalescent COVID-19 samples. T cells, B-cell-depleted T cells, or PBMCs provided the cDNA or gDNA that served as material.

In the original workflow: Amplification of reference gene primers provided the estimated nucleated cell counts. Using immunoSEQ multiplex PCR, the repertoire was profiled, and TCRdb retains in-frame clones only, with some absent. That table furnishes V, J and clone size, whereas the DNA furnished D and trimming. The sample has 180,000 or so clones, approximately 82% seen once. There are 15 residues in the CDR3. After removal of 7 bases from V and 2 bases from J, the junction contained 8 bases not matched to a gene. Germline loops: CDR1 KGHDR, CDR2 SFDVKD. In its sample, this clone was seen a few times.

V is TRBV24-1 and J is TRBJ1-2; TRBD1 matches at 8 bases. Sequenced sample: peripheral blood. The sequence came from a human donor with acute or convalescent COVID-19. The donor label of this sample is uncertain. The CDR3 bases are TGTGCCACCAGCCACAATGGACAGGGCAACTATGGCTACACCTTC. Protein sequence: CATSHNGQGNYGYTF.